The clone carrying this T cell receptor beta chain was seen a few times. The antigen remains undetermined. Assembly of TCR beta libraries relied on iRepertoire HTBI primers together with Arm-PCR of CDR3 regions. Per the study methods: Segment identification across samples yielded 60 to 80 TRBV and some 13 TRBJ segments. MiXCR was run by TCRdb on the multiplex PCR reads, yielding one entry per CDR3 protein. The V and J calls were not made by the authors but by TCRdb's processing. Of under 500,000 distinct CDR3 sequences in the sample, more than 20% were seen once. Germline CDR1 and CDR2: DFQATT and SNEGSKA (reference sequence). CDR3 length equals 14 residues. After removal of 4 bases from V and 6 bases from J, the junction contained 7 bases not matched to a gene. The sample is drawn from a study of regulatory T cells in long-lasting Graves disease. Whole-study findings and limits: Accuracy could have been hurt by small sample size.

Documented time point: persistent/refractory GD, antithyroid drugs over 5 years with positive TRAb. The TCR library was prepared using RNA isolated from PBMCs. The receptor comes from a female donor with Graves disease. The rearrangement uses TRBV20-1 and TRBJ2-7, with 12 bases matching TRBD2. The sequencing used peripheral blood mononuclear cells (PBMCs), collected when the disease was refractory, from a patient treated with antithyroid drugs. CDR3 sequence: CSAKLAGGRPEQYF. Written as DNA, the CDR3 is TGCAGTGCTAAACTAGCGGGAGGTCGCCCCGAGCAGTACTTC.